These 20 T cell receptor beta chains were all obtained from the same sample, sequenced in a study of blood T cell repertoires in COVID-19. Sequencing was performed with immunoSEQ multiplex PCR; in TCRdb, only in-frame clones are kept and a portion is missing. This table has about 50,000 clones, 75% to 90% appearing once. The sample consisted of peripheral blood. Receptors were obtained from a man aged 55 to 69 with acute or convalescent COVID-19.

The chain links TRBV25-1 to TRBJ2-2; TRBD2 might be the D (7 bases). There are 16 residues in the CDR3. V lost 7 bases and J lost 4, with 19 bases in between. Germline assignment: CDR1 MGHDK and CDR2 SYGVNS. CDR3 sequence (DNA): TGTGCCAGCACCGCGGGGGCGGTTGGACGCACCGGGGAGCTGTTTTTT. It specifies CASTAGAVGRTGELFF. The full variable domain, with the rest looked up from reference TRBV25-1 and TRBJ2-2, is EADIYQTPRYLVIGTGKKITLECSQTMGHDKMYWYQQDPGMELHLIHYSYGVNSTEKGDLSSESTVSRIRTEHFPLTLESARPSHTSQYLCASTAGAVGRTGELFFGEGSRLTVL.

The chain links TRBV7-9 to TRBJ1-5, with 7 nucleotides matching TRBD1. CDR3 size: 12 residues. CDR1 and CDR2 from the germline V gene are SEHNR and FQNEAQ (reference sequence). V lost 4 bases to trimming and J lost 15 bases; unmatched junction nucleotides: 9. The CDR3 bases are TGTGCCAGCAGCTCGGGTAAACAGGGGTTGCATTTT. It encodes CASSSGKQGLHF.

This clone was seen only a few times. Being one base from a much bigger clone, this may be a read error. Other DNA sequences in the same sample also yield this CDR3. The rearrangement links TRBV6-5 to TRBJ1-1; D may be TRBD1 (6 bases). The CDR3 has 15 residues. V dropped 0 bases and J dropped 2 bases, with 10 bases sitting between them. Germline loops: CDR1 MNHEY, CDR2 SVGAGI. The CDR3 spells CASSYSARGNTEAFF. CDR3 nucleotide sequence: TGTGCCAGCAGTTACTCGGCCAGGGGCAACACTGAAGCTTTCTTT.

This chain connects TRBV7-9 to TRBJ2-1, with 11 bases lining up with TRBD1. Trimming took 3 bases from V and 5 from J; bases not matched to a gene: 3. This CDR3 has 15 residues. Germline loops: CDR1 SEHNR, CDR2 FQNEAQ (reference sequence). This CDR3 reads CASSFRDRGDNEQFF. The CDR3 DNA reads TGTGCCAGCAGCTTCCGGGACAGGGGGGACAATGAGCAGTTCTTC.

This rearrangement joins TRBV13 to TRBJ1-1; a possible D gene is TRBD1 (6 bases). CDR3 length equals 14 residues. With 4 bases removed from V and 4 bases from J, the gap between germline ends came to 13 bases. Germline V gene lookup returns CDR1 PRHDT and CDR2 FYEKMQ (reference sequence). DNA for the CDR3: TGTGCCAGCAGCTCCCAGGGGAGGGGCACTGAAGCTTTCTTT. This codes for CASSSQGRGTEAFF.

This sequence joins TRBV7-6 and TRBJ1-2; D call uncertain. Germline values: CDR1 SGHVS, CDR2 FNYEAQ. V shed 3 bases and J shed 5 bases, with 13 bases lying between them. The CDR3 extends over 14 amino acids. CDR3 DNA sequence: TGTGCCAGCAGCTTGGGAGCCGCGGGGTATGGCTACACCTTC. Protein sequence: CASSLGAAGYGYTF.

The V gene is TRBV6-5, the J gene TRBJ1-2, with 8 bases aligning to TRBD1. The CDR3 spans 14 residues. Germline loops: CDR1 MNHEY, CDR2 SVGAGI. J was trimmed by 8 bases and V by 2 bases; bases with no gene match: 7. The CDR3 here is CASSYLQGASGYTF. The CDR3 DNA follows: TGTGCCAGCAGTTACCTCCAGGGGGCAAGCGGCTACACCTTC.

The genes are TRBV10-3 and TRBJ1-2; D may be TRBD1 (6 bases). Germline CDR1 is ENHRY and CDR2 is SYGVKD. This CDR3 is built from 16 residues. Trimming removed 10 bases at V and 1 base at J, with 22 bases between. The CDR3 DNA reads TGTGCCACTGGGGACACGGATTTTACGCTTAACTATGGCTACACCTTC. This gives the protein CATGDTDFTLNYGYTF.

The V call is TRBV6-5, the J call TRBJ1-3, with 10 bases matching TRBD1. Per the germline V gene, CDR1 is MNHEY and CDR2 is SVGAGI. The CDR3 totals 15 residues. After removal of 7 bases from V and 0 bases from J, the junction contained 3 bases not matched to a gene. The CDR3 coding sequence is TGTGCCAGCACCGGGGACAGGGGCTCTGGAAACACCATATATTTT. It translates to CASTGDRGSGNTIYF.

This chain joins TRBV28 and TRBJ2-3; 14 nucleotides align to TRBD2. Germline lookup yields CDR1 MDHEN and CDR2 SYDVKM. The CDR3 has 17 residues. V lost 3 bases to trimming and J lost 6 bases; unmatched junction nucleotides: 8. This chain's CDR3 is CASSLTGLAGVLDTQYF. As DNA, the CDR3 is TGTGCCAGCAGTTTGACGGGACTAGCGGGAGTTCTGGATACGCAGTATTTT.

The gene calls are TRBV14 and TRBJ2-1; D is uncertain. V lost 4 bases and J lost 9, with 10 bases in between. The CDR3 length is 12 residues. CDR1 SGHDN and CDR2 FVKESK come from the germline V gene. DNA of the CDR3: TGTGCCAGCAGCCTCATCCCGGGTGAGCAGTTCTTC. Translating gives CASSLIPGEQFF. Together with reference TRBV14 and TRBJ2-1, the CDR3 gives the full variable domain: EAGVTQFPSHSVIEKGQTVTLRCDPISGHDNLYWYRRVMGKEIKFLLHFVKESKQDESGMPNNRFLAERTGGTYSTLKVQPAELEDSGVYFCASSLIPGEQFFGPGTRLTVL.

The chain combines TRBV21-1 with TRBJ1-2. TRBV21-1 is classified as a pseudogene. The CDR3 covers 11 residues. This CDR3 reads CASSKLHGYTF. DNA for the CDR3: TGTGCCAGCAGCAAACTCCATGGCTACACCTTC.

V gene TRBV10-3 combines with J gene TRBJ2-2; 8 bases map to TRBD2. After removal of 1 base from V and 4 bases from J, the junction contained 8 bases not matched to a gene. The germline V gene has CDR1 ENHRY and CDR2 SYGVKD. This CDR3 contains 17 residues. CDR3 amino acids: CAISEWVAGTGTGELFF. For the CDR3, the DNA is TGTGCCATCAGTGAGTGGGTAGCGGGAACGGGCACCGGGGAGCTGTTTTTT.

V and J are TRBV27 and TRBJ2-5; 10 nucleotides agree with TRBD1. The germline V gene has CDR1 MNHEY and CDR2 SMNVEV (reference sequence). The J segment lost 4 bases and the V segment lost 4 bases, leaving 6 bases of the junction unmatched. The length of the CDR3 is 15 residues. The CDR3 DNA sequence: TGTGCCAGCAGTTCACCGGGACAGGGGAGAGAGACCCAGTACTTC. Protein sequence: CASSSPGQGRETQYF.

The rearrangement joins TRBV28 to TRBJ2-1; 8 positions agree with TRBD1. The CDR3 runs 16 residues. Germline values: CDR1 MDHEN, CDR2 SYDVKM. V shed 7 bases, J shed 1 base, and the junction held 9 bases outside the gene matches. The CDR3 reads CASNDRGPKSYNEQFF. The CDR3 DNA follows: TGTGCCAGCAACGACAGGGGTCCCAAGTCCTACAATGAGCAGTTCTTC.

The CDR3: CASSSRTGIGNEQFF. The CDR3 coding sequence is TGTGCCAGCAGTTCCCGGACAGGGATCGGCAATGAGCAGTTCTTC. The chain uses TRBV6-2 or TRBV6-3 and TRBJ2-1, with 8 bases lining up with TRBD1. The germline V gene encodes CDR1 MNHEY and CDR2 SVGEGT. The CDR3 has 15 amino acids. The ends lost 4 bases at V and 6 bases at J; junction bases unmatched: 8.

This rearrangement joins TRBV7-9 to TRBJ1-2; 9 positions match TRBD1. The CDR3 covers 14 residues. The germline V gene encodes CDR1 SEHNR and CDR2 FQNEAQ (reference sequence). Germline trimming cut 5 bases from V and 5 bases from J; bases unmatched to any gene: 6. The CDR3 coding sequence is TGTGCCAGCAGCCAACAGGGGGCCTGGTATGGCTACACCTTC. It translates to CASSQQGAWYGYTF. The whole variable domain, filled in from reference TRBV7-9 and TRBJ1-2, reads DTGVSQNPRHKITKRGQNVTFRCDPISEHNRLYWYRQTLGQGPEFLTYFQNEAQLEKSRLLSDRFSAERPKGSFSTLEIQRTEQGDSAMYLCASSQQGAWYGYTFGSGTRLTVV.

The table lists this clone with a few counts. J is TRBJ1-5 and V is TRBV10-2, with D uncertain. The V gene's germline CDR1 is WSHSY and CDR2 SAAADI. V lost 2 bases and J lost 2, with 13 bases in between. There are 16 residues in the CDR3. In DNA, the CDR3 is TGCGCCAGCAGTGAGAGAGGGCTACGAGGCAATCAGCCCCAGCATTTT. This translates into CASSERGLRGNQPQHF.

The CDR3 here is CASSSGTSGGSSYEQYF. CDR3 in DNA: TGTGCCAGCAGCTCCGGGACTAGCGGGGGCAGCTCCTACGAGCAGTACTTC. The rearrangement uses TRBV5-8 and TRBJ2-7; 14 bases map to TRBD2. Germline CDR1 is SGHTS and CDR2 is YDEGEE. The junction had 5 bases not matched to a gene; V was cut back by 3 bases and J by 0 bases. The length of the CDR3 is 17 residues.

This chain connects TRBV5-1 to TRBJ1-2, with 7 bases matching TRBD1. CDR1 is SGHRS, CDR2 YFSETQ, per germline. The CDR3 spans 14 residues. J was trimmed by 5 bases and V by 5 bases; bases with no gene match: 9. CDR3 amino acids: CASRQNRGAYGYTF. CDR3 DNA: TGCGCCAGCAGACAAAACAGGGGCGCGTATGGCTACACCTTC.